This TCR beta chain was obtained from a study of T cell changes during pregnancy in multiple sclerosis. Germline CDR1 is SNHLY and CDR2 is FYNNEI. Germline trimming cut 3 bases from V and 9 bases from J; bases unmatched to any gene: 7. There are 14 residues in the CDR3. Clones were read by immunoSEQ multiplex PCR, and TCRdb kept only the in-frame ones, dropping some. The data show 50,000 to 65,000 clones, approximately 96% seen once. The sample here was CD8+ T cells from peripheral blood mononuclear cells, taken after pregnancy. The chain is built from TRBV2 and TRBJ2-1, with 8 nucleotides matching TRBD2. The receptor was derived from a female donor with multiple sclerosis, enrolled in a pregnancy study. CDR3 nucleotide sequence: TGTGCCAGCAGTGACGGAAAAAGCGGGGGTGAGCAGTTCTTC. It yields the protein CASSDGKSGGEQFF. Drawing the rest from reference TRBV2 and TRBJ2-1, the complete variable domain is EPEVTQTPSHQVTQMGQEVILRCVPISNHLYFYWYRQILGQKVEFLVSFYNNEISEKSEIFDDQFSVERPDGSNFTLKIRSTKLEDSAMYFCASSDGKSGGEQFFGPGTRLTVL.